Listed below are T cell receptor beta chains from one sample, sequenced in a study of control samples from healthy donors and cancer patients. Clones were read by immunoSEQ multiplex PCR, and TCRdb kept only the in-frame ones, dropping some. The sample consists of some 150,000 clones, approximately 92% of them appearing once. The sequencing sample was made of blood. These receptor sequences come from a man between 25 and 39 years old in good health. Each CDR3 is given with its conserved first and last residue. D genes are given only for firm matches. Size is stated for part of the rows, as once, few or many counts, or as a class when the clone is expanded.

d_call j_call clone_size v_call cdr3_aa cdr3_nt
NA TRBJ1-1 NA TRBV18 CASSRAGLTEAFF TGTGCCAGCTCAAGAGCAGGGTTGACTGAAGCTTTCTTT
NA TRBJ2-2 NA TRBV21-1 CASSKPLRPGMDTGELFF TGTGCCAGCAGCAAACCTCTACGCCCAGGGATGGACACCGGGGAGCTGTTTTTT
TRBD2 TRBJ2-3 NA TRBV7-2 CASSPSGGVADTQYF TGTGCCAGCAGCCCAAGCGGGGGGGTGGCAGATACGCAGTATTTT
NA TRBJ2-7 NA TRBV5-1 CASSLVPGVYEQYF TGCGCCAGCAGCTTGGTTCCGGGGGTCTACGAGCAGTACTTC
NA TRBJ2-7 NA TRBV19 CASSIREASYEQYF TGTGCCAGTAGTATACGAGAAGCTTCCTACGAGCAGTACTTC
NA TRBJ1-1 few TRBV20-1 CSASSWQAYTEAFF TGCAGTGCTAGTAGTTGGCAGGCCTACACTGAAGCTTTCTTT
TRBD1 TRBJ2-2 NA TRBV7-7 CASSLETGFTGELFF TGTGCCAGCAGCTTAGAGACAGGGTTCACCGGGGAGCTGTTTTTT
NA TRBJ2-3 NA TRBV5-4 CASSTGGGTDTQYF TGTGCCAGCAGCACCGGGGGCGGCACAGATACGCAGTATTTT
NA TRBJ1-6 once TRBV7-9 CASSLDNRANSPLHF TGTGCCAGCAGCTTAGATAACAGGGCTAATTCACCCCTCCACTTT
NA TRBJ1-4 NA TRBV7-2 CASSLGGQTNEKLFF TGTGCCAGCAGCTTAGGGGGGCAGACTAATGAAAAACTGTTTTTT